The rows below give T cell receptor beta chains drawn from one sample of a study of neurological immune-mediated disorders. TCRdb fed the 5' RACE reads into MiXCR, producing one record per CDR3 protein. The repertoire holds fewer than 40,000 distinct CDR3 sequences, with around 13% as singletons. Sequencing was performed on PBMCs. Every receptor here comes from a woman in her thirties or forties in good health. CDR3s leave out the opening cysteine and the closing phenylalanine or tryptophan. Fields, in order: V gene, CDR3 length, D gene, clone size, CDR3 protein. D genes are given only for firm matches. Expanded clones are given a class, and other clones once, few, many or no size at all.

>TRBV3-1|13|-|many
ASSQDRRELDTQY
>TRBV9|16|TRBD1|many
ASSVGTGGSFGYNEQF
>TRBV5-4|11|TRBD1|many
ASSRQGGTEAF
>TRBV5-1|12|-|many
ASSPEIGPGELF
>TRBV5-1|14|TRBD1|many
ASSLGDRAFNYGYT
>TRBV5-5|13|TRBD1|many
ASSPGTGMADTQY
>TRBV7-2|13|-|-
ASSLEGPPINIQY
>TRBV5-1|12|TRBD1|-
ADESGTGGNEQF
>TRBV5-1|13|-|many
ASSLDRTRSDGYT
>TRBV7-3|13|TRBD2|many
ASSLSGGGTGELF
>TRBV5-1|13|TRBD1|many
ASSPRGQVANEQY
>TRBV7-6|14|TRBD2|many
ASSPQVAGGQETQY
>TRBV12-3/TRBV12-4|12|-|medium-sized
ASIRDSYTGELF
>TRBV4-3|13|-|many
ASSQEEGSYNEQF
>TRBV4-1|13|-|many
ASSHLVGAVDGYT
>TRBV30|12|TRBD1|-
AWSGGGESSPLH
>TRBV7-3|13|TRBD1|many
ASSFGTGEIDEQF
>TRBV4-3|13|-|many
ASSQAPREASGYT